This TCR beta chain was captured in a study of CD8 T cells in ankylosing spondylitis. The study's findings and limits: It appeared that ankylosing spondylitis blood was characterized by a TCR beta motif of several highly homologous variants. Clones linked to disease were reported to show significant enrichment in matched ankylosing spondylitis synovial fluid. Those disease-linked clones were CD8+; they were also relatively rare in peripheral blood. Some motif variants were previously reported in reactive arthritis synovial fluid and blood.

The germline CDR1 and CDR2 sequences are KGHDR and SFDVKD. This CDR3 spans 15 amino acids. V lost 5 bases and J lost 1, with 11 bases in between. The authors made TCR beta libraries by quantitative 5'-RACE with molecular barcodes. A single record per CDR3 protein comes from TCRdb applying MiXCR to the 5' RACE reads. The sample shows fewer than 500,000 distinct CDR3 sequences, roughly a quarter of them seen only once. This clonotype was detected only a few times. What it binds is not known. Sequencing was done on a sample of blood, either unsorted or a sorted T cell fraction (not recorded which). The chain combines TRBV24-1 with TRBJ2-1; D gene ambiguous. This clonotype originated in a male donor with ankylosing spondylitis. The chain's CDR3 is CATSVGAPSYNEQFF. The CDR3 nucleotides are TGTGCCACCAGTGTGGGCGCCCCTTCCTACAATGAGCAGTTCTTC.